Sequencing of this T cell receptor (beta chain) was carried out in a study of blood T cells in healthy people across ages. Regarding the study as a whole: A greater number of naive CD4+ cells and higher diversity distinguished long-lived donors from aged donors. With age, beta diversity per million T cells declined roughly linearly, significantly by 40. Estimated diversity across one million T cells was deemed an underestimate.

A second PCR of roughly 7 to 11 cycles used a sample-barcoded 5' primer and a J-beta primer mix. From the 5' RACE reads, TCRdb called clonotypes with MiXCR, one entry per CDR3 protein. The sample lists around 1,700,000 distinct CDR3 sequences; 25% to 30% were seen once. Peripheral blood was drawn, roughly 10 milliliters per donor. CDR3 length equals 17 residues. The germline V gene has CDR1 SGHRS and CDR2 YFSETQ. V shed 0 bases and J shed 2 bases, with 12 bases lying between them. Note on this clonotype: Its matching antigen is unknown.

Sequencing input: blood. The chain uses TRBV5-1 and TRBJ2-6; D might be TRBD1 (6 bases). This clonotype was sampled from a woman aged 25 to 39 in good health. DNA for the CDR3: TGCGCCAGCAGCTTGGCCCTAACAGGGACTGGGGCCAACGTCCTGACTTTC. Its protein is CASSLALTGTGANVLTF.